The 20 T cell receptor beta chains given below trace back to one sample, sequenced in a study of blood T cells in healthy people across ages. Using a J-beta primer mix together with a sample-barcoded 5' primer, a second PCR was run for roughly 7 to 11 cycles. TCRdb reprocessed the 5' RACE reads with MiXCR, giving one entry per CDR3 protein. The sample consists of roughly 800,000 distinct CDR3 sequences, 20% to 30% of them appearing once. The same specimen was also included in a second study, on T cells of mothers and their children.

Source material: blood. The receptors come from a boy aged 5 to 17 in good health.

At least ten counts were recorded for this clonotype. An end of the junction does not agree with germline; a read error may underlie this. The genes are TRBV3-1 and TRBJ2-1; D unclear. Germline CDR1 reads LGHDT; CDR2 reads YNNKEL (reference sequence). CDR3 length equals 12 residues. Here the CDR3 reads CASSQGARELNF. CDR3 sequence (DNA): TGTGCCAGCAGCCAAGGAGCCCGCGAGCTAAACTTC.

This clonotype was seen once. The chain employs TRBV20-1 and TRBJ2-3; no reliable D call. This CDR3 spans 13 amino acids. CDR1 and CDR2 from the germline V gene are DFQATT and SNEGSKA (reference sequence). The V end lost 1 base, the J end lost 0 bases, and 5 bases lay between the germline ends. The CDR3 DNA is TGCAGTGCTAGAGTAACTAGCACAGATACGCAGTATTTT. It specifies CSARVTSTDTQYF.

The DNA for the CDR3 is TGCAGTTCTAACCCGCGGCGGGGCGGCGAGCAGTACTTC. It translates to CSSNPRRGGEQYF. The chain recombines TRBV20-1 with TRBJ2-7; TRBD2 is a possible D gene (6 bases). The CDR3 spans 13 residues. Trimming took off 8 bases at V and 6 bases at J, with 20 bases between the two ends. The germline CDR1 and CDR2 sequences are DFQATT and SNEGSKA (reference sequence).

This clonotype has a handful of counts. The chain couples TRBV20-1 to TRBJ1-2; D gene ambiguous. The ends were cut back, 6 bases at V and 1 base at J, with 9 bases in the middle. CDR1 and CDR2 (germline): DFQATT, SNEGSKA (reference sequence). The CDR3 length is 12 residues. The CDR3 sequence is CSAVQSNYGYTF. CDR3 DNA sequence: TGCAGTGCAGTTCAGAGTAACTATGGCTACACCTTC.

This clonotype has more than one count but fewer than ten. The V gene is TRBV7-2, the J gene TRBJ2-3; weak D call: TRBD2 (6 bases). Trimming left V 1 base short and J 3 bases short, with 14 bases between. The germline gives CDR1 SGHTA, CDR2 FQGNSA. The CDR3 is 16 residues long. The CDR3 protein is CASSLGPTRLTDTQYF. The CDR3 coding sequence is TGTGCCAGCAGCTTAGGGCCGACTAGACTGACAGATACGCAGTATTTT. Looking up the rest from reference TRBV7-2 and TRBJ2-3 gives the full variable domain: GAGVSQSPSNKVTEKGKDVELRCDPISGHTALYWYRQSLGQGLEFLIYFQGNSAPDKSGLPSDRFSAERTGGSVSTLTIQRTQQEDSAVYLCASSLGPTRLTDTQYFGPGTRLTVL.

The chain links TRBV20-1 to TRBJ2-5; a possible D gene is TRBD1 (7 bases). Germline CDR1 DFQATT, CDR2 SNEGSKA (reference sequence). The CDR3 contains 13 residues. Trimming cost V 5 bases and J 5 bases, with 15 bases left between them. The CDR3: CSAGGTVAETQYF. CDR3 nucleotide sequence: TGCAGTGCTGGCGGGACAGTGGCGGAGACCCAGTACTTC.

The V and J genes are TRBV2 and TRBJ1-1; D gene uncertain. Trimming stripped 4 bases from V and 1 base from J, with 10 bases between. The CDR3 sequence is 14 residues long. Germline V gene sequence: CDR1 SNHLY, CDR2 FYNNEI. The CDR3 loop reads CASSAIEENTEAFF. The CDR3 DNA reads TGTGCCAGCAGTGCGATAGAGGAGAACACTGAAGCTTTCTTT.

The CDR3 is CSVLWQTEAFF. The CDR3 DNA is TGCAGCGTTTTATGGCAGACTGAAGCTTTCTTT. The rearrangement links TRBV29-1 to TRBJ1-1; no reliable D call. Trimming pared 5 bases from V and 5 bases from J, leaving 9 bases between. Germline V gene data show CDR1 as SQVTM and CDR2 as ANQGSEA. The CDR3 has 11 amino acids. The full variable domain, rest sourced from reference TRBV29-1 and TRBJ1-1, is SAVISQKPSRDICQRGTSLTIQCQVDSQVTMMFWYRQQPGQSLTLIATANQGSEATYESGFVIDKFPISRPNLTFSTLTVSNMSPEDSSIYLCSVLWQTEAFFGQGTRLTVV.

The V call is TRBV25-1, the J call TRBJ2-3, with a tentative D call TRBD1 (5 bases). The CDR3 consists of 14 residues. Per germline, CDR1 MGHDK and CDR2 SYGVNS. Between the trimmed V and J ends, which lost 3 bases and 0 bases, there was a span of 7 bases. Written as DNA, the CDR3 is TGTGCCAGCAGTGACGGACATAGCACAGATACGCAGTATTTT. Translating gives CASSDGHSTDTQYF.

The CDR3 bases are TGTGCCAGCAGTTACTGGGGGACAGGGGAAAACATTCAGTACTTC. It codes for CASSYWGTGENIQYF. This chain links TRBV6-6 with TRBJ2-4; 10 bases align to TRBD1. V gave up 1 base and J gave up 5 bases; unmatched junction bases: 2. The CDR3 runs 15 residues. In germline, CDR1 is MNHNY, CDR2 SVGAGI (reference sequence).

The gene calls are TRBV6-6 and TRBJ2-5; 8 bases fit TRBD2. The DNA end is a closer match to TRBJ2-1, so the J assignment may be wrong. Germline V CDR1 and CDR2: MNHNY, SVGAGI (reference sequence). CDR3 length: 16 amino acids. In DNA form, the CDR3 reads TGTGCCAGCAGGGAGGCTTACGGGACTAGGGGTTTGGAGCAGTTCTTC. Translated: CASREAYGTRGLEQFF.

This clonotype was picked up a small number of times. The chain links TRBV4-1 to TRBJ2-5; D call uncertain. The germline CDR1 and CDR2 sequences are MGHRA and YSYEKL. The CDR3 is 17 amino acids. V gave up 0 bases and J gave up 5 bases, with 19 bases separating them. CDR3: CASSQEPLPDPGETQYF. The CDR3 nucleotides read TGCGCCAGCAGCCAAGAACCTTTACCGGACCCCGGGGAGACCCAGTACTTC.

This rearrangement joins TRBV5-1 to TRBJ2-3; 9 bases match TRBD2. Germline V lookup: CDR1 SGHRS, CDR2 YFSETQ. V lost 2 bases and J lost 5; bases outside the gene matches: 9. This CDR3 spans 16 amino acids. The CDR3 region has the DNA TGCGCCAGCAGCTTATCTCCGGGACTAGCAGGAGATACGCAGTATTTT. Translating it yields CASSLSPGLAGDTQYF. The whole variable domain, filled in from reference TRBV5-1 and TRBJ2-3, reads KAGVTQTPRYLIKTRGQQVTLSCSPISGHRSVSWYQQTPGQGLQFLFEYFSETQRNKGNFPGRFSGRQFSNSRSEMNVSTLELGDSALYLCASSLSPGLAGDTQYFGPGTRLTVL.

The V call is TRBV11-3, the J call TRBJ2-3; D is ambiguous. Trimming took off 6 bases at V and 6 bases at J, with 13 bases between the two ends. The length of the CDR3 is 13 residues. Germline V CDR1 and CDR2: SGHNT, YENEEA. This CDR3 is CASSSTFTDTQYF. For the CDR3, the DNA is TGTGCCAGCAGTTCGACATTTACCGATACGCAGTATTTT.

This clonotype was observed a handful of times. The chain joins TRBV5-1 to TRBJ2-7, with a weak D call TRBD2 (7 bases). Germline CDR1 reads SGHRS; CDR2 reads YFSETQ. Trimming cost V 0 bases and J 2 bases, with 12 bases left between them. This CDR3 has 15 residues. In DNA, the CDR3 is TGCGCCAGCAGCTTGGGCGGGGAGGGGGCCTACGAGCAGTACTTC. The encoded protein is CASSLGGEGAYEQYF.

The chain has TRBV4-1 and TRBJ1-5, with D perhaps TRBD1 (6 bases). The V and J ends lost 3 bases and 7 bases respectively, with 16 bases between them. The CDR3 runs 15 residues. In germline, CDR1 is MGHRA, CDR2 YSYEKL. CDR3 loop: CASSQGVGGLQPQHF. DNA for the CDR3: TGCGCCAGCAGCCAGGGGGTGGGGGGGCTACAGCCCCAGCATTTT.

The gene calls are TRBV5-5 and TRBJ2-2; D remains ambiguous. Between the trimmed V and J ends, which lost 4 bases and 1 base, there was a span of 11 bases. Germline assignment: CDR1 SGHKS and CDR2 YYEKEE (reference sequence). The CDR3 is made up of 15 amino acids. Written as DNA, the CDR3 is TGTGCCAGCAGCCCCCTTTGGATGAACACCGGGGAGCTGTTTTTT. Translating gives CASSPLWMNTGELFF.

The chain is built from TRBV23-1 and TRBJ1-4; D gene unclear. TRBV23-1 carries the ORF label, with uncertain function. This CDR3 is 13 amino acids long. Trimming took 4 bases from V and 11 from J, leaving 14 bases between them. The CDR3 sequence is CASSPMEGPKLFF. For the CDR3, the DNA is TGCGCCAGCAGTCCCATGGAAGGACCTAAACTGTTTTTT.

This clonotype was found a few times. V gene TRBV20-1 combines with J gene TRBJ2-6; D remains unclear. The CDR3 consists of 15 residues. V lost 1 base to trimming and J lost 1 base, with 8 bases between them. The V gene's germline CDR1 is DFQATT and CDR2 SNEGSKA (reference sequence). CDR3 region: CSARVWGSGANVLTF. In nucleotides, the CDR3 is TGCAGTGCTAGAGTTTGGGGATCTGGGGCCAACGTCCTGACTTTC.

The V call is TRBV28, the J call TRBJ1-1, with D perhaps TRBD1 (5 bases). CDR1 is MDHEN, CDR2 SYDVKM, per germline. The CDR3 length is 11 residues. CDR3 DNA sequence: TGTGCGGGGGGAGGGAACACTGAAGCTTTCTTT. This encodes CAGGGNTEAFF.